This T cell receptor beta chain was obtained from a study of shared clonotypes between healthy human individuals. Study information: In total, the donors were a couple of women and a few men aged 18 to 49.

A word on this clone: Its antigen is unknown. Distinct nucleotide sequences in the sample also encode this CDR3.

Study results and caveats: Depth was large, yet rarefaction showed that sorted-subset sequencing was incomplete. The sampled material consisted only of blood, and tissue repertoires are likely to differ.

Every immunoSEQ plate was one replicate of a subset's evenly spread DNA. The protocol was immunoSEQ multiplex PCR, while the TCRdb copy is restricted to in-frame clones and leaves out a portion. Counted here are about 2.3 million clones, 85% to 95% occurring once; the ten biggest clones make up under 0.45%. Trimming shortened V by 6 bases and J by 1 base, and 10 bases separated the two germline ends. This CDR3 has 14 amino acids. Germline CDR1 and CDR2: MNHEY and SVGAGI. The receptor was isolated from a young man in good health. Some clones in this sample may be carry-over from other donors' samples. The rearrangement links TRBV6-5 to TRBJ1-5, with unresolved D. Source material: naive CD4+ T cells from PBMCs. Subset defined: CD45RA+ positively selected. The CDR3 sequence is CASSRDGSNQPQHF. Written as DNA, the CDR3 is TGTGCCAGCAGCCGAGACGGGAGCAATCAGCCCCAGCATTTT.